Included here is one T cell receptor beta chain sequence, with context. Its antigen is not identified. This sample was included in a study of T cell repertoires in cytomegalovirus infection. The overall study: Well-studied HLA-B-restricted CMV epitopes were used in the study alongside recently identified HLA-C-restricted ones. Both CMV infection and a matching HLA type were indicated by public TCR beta signatures.

MiXCR, run by TCRdb on the reads, gives a single entry per CDR3 protein. The profile covers hundreds of thousands of distinct CDR3 sequences, with less than 35% appearing a single time and around 12% taken by the ten largest. The TCR sequence derives from a human donor in good health (CMV status not recorded). Some clones in this sample may be carry-over from other donors' samples. This material consisted of cultured CD8+ T cells from PBMCs, taken from culture after CMV antigen stimulation.

CDR3 in amino acids: CASSLSGQATGELFF. CDR3 coding DNA: TGTGCCAGCAGTTTATCGGGGCAGGCCACCGGGGAGCTGTTTTTT. The chain recombines TRBV27 with TRBJ2-2, with D perhaps TRBD1 (5 bases). Germline V gene lookup returns CDR1 MNHEY and CDR2 SMNVEV (reference sequence). Trimming cost V 0 bases and J 4 bases, with 9 bases left between them. The CDR3 totals 15 residues.